This note documents a single TCR beta chain sequence. Antigen specificity is unknown. This sample's time point: blood 2 weeks post-SBRT. Sample treatment: 15 Gy SBRT to primary tumor, nephrectomy 4 weeks later. This renal cell carcinoma was of the clear cell type. This entry belongs to a study of radiation and T cells in renal cell carcinoma. Overall study findings and caveats: Top tumor clonotypes rose in blood 2 weeks post-radiation, then contracted.

Germline V gives CDR1 SNHLY, CDR2 FYNNEI. This CDR3 spans 12 amino acids. Trimming cost V 10 bases and J 2 bases, with 11 bases left between them. Measured with immunoSEQ multiplex PCR; TCRdb has only the in-frame clones, and not every one. The data hold 60,000 to 80,000 clones, with about 81% observed a single time. The sample here was blood, taken from a patient whose treatment included radiotherapy and nephrectomy. This TCR came from a man between 60 and 70 years old with renal cell carcinoma. The chain employs TRBV2 and TRBJ2-5; tentative D call: TRBD1 (5 bases). CDR3 region: CATLGQQETQYF. DNA for the CDR3: TGTGCCACCCTGGGGCAACAAGAGACCCAGTACTTC. The complete variable domain, with remaining parts taken from reference TRBV2 and TRBJ2-5, reads EPEVTQTPSHQVTQMGQEVILRCVPISNHLYFYWYRQILGQKVEFLVSFYNNEISEKSEIFDDQFSVERPDGSNFTLKIRSTKLEDSAMYFCATLGQQETQYFGPGTRLLVL.